The sequence of this T cell receptor (beta chain) was determined in a study of shared clonotypes between healthy human individuals (dated by TCRdb to between 2020 and 2021). Looking at the study overall: The cohort comprised a couple of women and a few men aged 18 to 49 years. Libraries were prepared and TCR repertoires were sequenced by different laboratories using diverse techniques, in order to increase sequencing depth and limit assay-specific biases. Leukapheresis yielded between about 0.94 and 9.5 billion PBMCs per donor. To estimate repertoire size and how much clonotype sharing occurs between individuals, the study deeply sequenced the blood TCR repertoires of five healthy adults. For each donor, CD4 naive and CD4 memory were each given three plates, CD8 naive was given two plates, and CD8 memory was given one plate. Study-level results and caveats: Based on pairwise subsampling, the degree of clonotype sharing among donors was expected to be affected by sequencing depth. Naive subsets generally had larger estimated clonotype richness than memory subsets did. Only blood was sampled, and tissue TCR repertoires likely differ from those in blood. Clonotypes shared by all four sorted-subset donors showed higher generation probabilities than non-shared clonotypes. Sharing across a few donors was observed for about 5% of naive CD4, 3% to 4% of naive CD8, 2.3% of memory CD4, and about 0.38% of memory CD8 clonotypes. Even with the large sequencing depth, rarefaction of the sorted-subset datasets indicated that sequencing was incomplete. The genetic and exposure-history diversity represented was limited by the small number of donors.

Using the deep immunoSEQ assay, TCR CDR3 regions were amplified from genomic DNA by multiplex PCR. For each cell subset, the extracted genomic DNA was distributed evenly across all wells of several immunoSEQ 96-well plates, and each plate served as one replicate. Each replicate PCR for sorted subsets received around 0.2 ug genomic DNA, equal to about 30,000 T cell genomes. The purified libraries were quantified using a Qubit 3.0 fluorometer, sized with a Bioanalyzer 2100, and then quantified again using the KAPA Library Quantification kit. Each immunoSEQ 96-well plate was sequenced on its own single-read 150-cycle Illumina NextSeq 550 flow cell. As for how the authors treated the data: Because the immunoSEQ output included only junctional sequences and no quality scores, the filtering could not be the same as the filtering used for full-length reads. To assign V/J genes and CDR3, sequences were annotated using PyIR, a Python wrapper for IgBLAST v1.9, with IMGT germline references. Any read was removed if the V/J assignment was weak (E-value above 1e-6), the CDR3 was missing, or the read contained stop codons, out-of-frame junctions, or ambiguous translated residues. V3J clonotypes were defined as sequences sharing an identical inferred V gene, J gene, and CDR3 amino acid sequence. To compute the percentage overlap between repertoires, the number of shared unique clonotypes was divided by the size of the smaller repertoire. RTK rarefaction, the Chao1 estimator, and Recon v2.1 estimates of unobserved clonotypes were used to assess repertoire richness. For all TCRbeta clonotypes obtained by the gDNA method from several donors, generation probabilities were computed with OLGA. TCRdb provides this immuneACCESS table in a form limited to in-frame rearrangements. Some clones are lacking; in checked studies, under half of them reflect an unresolved V gene, and why the rest are absent is not known. From that table come the V and J calls and clone size; the DNA was used to work out D and trimming. This sample holds about 300,000 clones; around 72% were observed only once. Around a tenth of the sample lies in the top ten.

A remark on this clone: Its cognate antigen has yet to be identified. One base away there is no much larger clone; base qualities are not given.

There are 16 amino acids in the CDR3, from cysteine to phenylalanine inclusive. The CDR3 DNA has 48 bases and is translated from base 1. CDR1 and CDR2 are read off the germline V gene as SGHRS and YFSETQ. V is trimmed back by 0 bases and J by 0 bases, and the junction contains 3 bases that no gene match accounts for. Donors were healthy HIV-negative adults with no recently reported acute infections or vaccinations. Every donor was a Caucasian adult living in Nashville, Tennessee, USA. Magnetic negative selection was used to enrich CD4+ T cells, after which naive cells were positively selected on CD45RA and the negative fraction became the memory subset. Blood was collected by leukapheresis, and PBMCs were isolated by Ficoll-Histopaque density gradient centrifugation and then cryopreserved in liquid nitrogen vapor phase. Purity and quantity of every magnetically sorted T cell population were checked by analytical flow cytometry. From each sorted fraction, genomic DNA was isolated and quantified by UV absorbance on a Nanodrop 2000c.

The receptor was isolated from a man aged 25-40 years in good health. The chain links TRBV5-1 with TRBJ2-1; a stretch of 7 junction bases matches TRBD2. The sample comprised memory CD4+ T cells sorted from blood. Explained via the paper, the cell subset or site label denotes: CD45RA-negative fraction. The CDR3 loop reads CASSLATSVSYNEQFF. The nucleotide sequence is given as TGCGCCAGCAGCTTGGCAACTAGCGTCTCCTACAATGAGCAGTTCTTC.